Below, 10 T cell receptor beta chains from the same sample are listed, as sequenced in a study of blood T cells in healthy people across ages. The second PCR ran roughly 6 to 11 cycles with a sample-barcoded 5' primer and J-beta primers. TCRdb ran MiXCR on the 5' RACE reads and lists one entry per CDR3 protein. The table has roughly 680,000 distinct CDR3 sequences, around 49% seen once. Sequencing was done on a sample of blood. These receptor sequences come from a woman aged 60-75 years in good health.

The CDR3 region is CSARVIGGYHTEAFF. Here the CDR3 DNA reads TGCAGTGCTAGAGTTATCGGAGGCTACCACACTGAAGCTTTCTTT. This sequence joins TRBV20-1 and TRBJ1-1; D is unresolved. Germline CDR1 and CDR2: DFQATT and SNEGSKA (reference sequence). The CDR3 loop spans 15 amino acids. V gave up 1 base and J gave up 3 bases, with 15 bases separating them.

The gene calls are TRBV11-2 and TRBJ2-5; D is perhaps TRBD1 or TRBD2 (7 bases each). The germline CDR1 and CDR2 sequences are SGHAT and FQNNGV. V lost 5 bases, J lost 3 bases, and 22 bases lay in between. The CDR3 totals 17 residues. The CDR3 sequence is CASSQTGRGRGKETQYF. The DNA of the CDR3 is TGTGCCAGCAGCCAGACAGGGCGGGGGAGGGGGAAAGAGACCCAGTACTTC. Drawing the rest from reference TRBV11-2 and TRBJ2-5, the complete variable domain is EAGVAQSPRYKIIEKRQSVAFWCNPISGHATLYWYQQILGQGPKLLIQFQNNGVVDDSQLPKDRFSAERLKGVDSTLKIQPAKLEDSAVYLCASSQTGRGRGKETQYFGPGTRLLVL.

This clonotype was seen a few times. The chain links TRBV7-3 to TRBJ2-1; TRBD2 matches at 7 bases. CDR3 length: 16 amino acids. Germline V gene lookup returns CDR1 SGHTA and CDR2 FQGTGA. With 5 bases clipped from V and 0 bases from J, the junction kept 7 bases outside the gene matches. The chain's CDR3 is CASSTMSGASYNEQFF. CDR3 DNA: TGTGCCAGCAGCACAATGAGCGGGGCCTCCTACAATGAGCAGTTCTTC.

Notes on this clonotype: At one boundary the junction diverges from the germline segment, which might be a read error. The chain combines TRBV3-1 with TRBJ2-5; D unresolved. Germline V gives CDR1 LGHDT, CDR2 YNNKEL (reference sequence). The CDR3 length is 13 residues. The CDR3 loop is CAGSSQSSETQYF. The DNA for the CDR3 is TGTGCCGGCAGCAGCCAGTCTTCAGAGACCCAGTACTTC.

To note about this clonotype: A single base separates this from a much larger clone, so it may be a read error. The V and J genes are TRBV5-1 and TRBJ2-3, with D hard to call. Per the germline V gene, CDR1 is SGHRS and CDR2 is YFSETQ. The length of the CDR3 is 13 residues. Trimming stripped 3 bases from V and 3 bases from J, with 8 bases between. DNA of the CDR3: TGCGCCAGCAGCTCGGTCCCTACAGATACGCAGTATTTT. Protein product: CASSSVPTDTQYF.

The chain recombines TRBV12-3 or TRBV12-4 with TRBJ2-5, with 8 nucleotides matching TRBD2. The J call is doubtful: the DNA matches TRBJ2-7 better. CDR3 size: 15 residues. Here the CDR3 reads CASSPTGTSFYEQYF. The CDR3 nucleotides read TGTGCCAGCAGCCCAACCGGGACTAGTTTTTACGAGCAGTACTTC.

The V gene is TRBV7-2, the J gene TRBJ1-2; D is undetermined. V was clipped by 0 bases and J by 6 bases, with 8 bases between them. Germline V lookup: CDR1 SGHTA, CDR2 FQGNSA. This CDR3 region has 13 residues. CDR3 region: CASSLALPDGYTF. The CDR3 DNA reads TGTGCCAGCAGCTTAGCGCTTCCTGATGGCTACACCTTC.

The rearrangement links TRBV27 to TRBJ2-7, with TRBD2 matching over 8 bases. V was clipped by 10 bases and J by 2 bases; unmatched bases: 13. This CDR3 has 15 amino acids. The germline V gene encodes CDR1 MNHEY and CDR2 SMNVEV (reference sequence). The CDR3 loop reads CATRRGAGLTYEQYF. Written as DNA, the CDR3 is TGTGCCACCAGGCGGGGGGCGGGACTCACCTACGAGCAGTACTTC.

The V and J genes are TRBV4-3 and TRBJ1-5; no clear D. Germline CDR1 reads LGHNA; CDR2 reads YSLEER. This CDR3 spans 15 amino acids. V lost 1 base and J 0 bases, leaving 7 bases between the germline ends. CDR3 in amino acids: CASSQAAGSNQPQHF. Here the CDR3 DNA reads TGCGCCAGCAGCCAAGCGGCGGGTAGCAATCAGCCCCAGCATTTT.

CDR3 in amino acids: CASSFLRASAGEQYF. In nucleotides, the CDR3 is TGTGCCAGCAGCTTCCTTCGGGCTAGCGCGGGCGAGCAGTACTTC. The rearrangement links TRBV7-2 to TRBJ2-7, with D possibly being TRBD2 (6 bases). V was clipped by 3 bases and J by 6 bases, with 18 bases between them. Germline assignment: CDR1 SGHTA and CDR2 FQGNSA. The length of the CDR3 is 15 residues.